This TCR beta chain was observed in a study of T cell responses to AZD1222 COVID-19 vaccine. Findings and caveats of the study: AZD1222 recipients seropositive at baseline numbered only six or seven. Donors skewed white British and female; clonal diversity was possibly underestimated.

Profiling relied on immunoSEQ multiplex PCR, and the TCRdb table lists in-frame clones only, not all of them. Here the sample spans about 120,000 clones, 87% being singletons. On this clone itself: What it recognizes is unknown.

Trimming took 0 bases from V and 5 from J, leaving 8 bases between them. The CDR3 loop spans 14 amino acids. Germline CDR1 is SGHRS and CDR2 is YFSETQ. The clonotype was recovered from an adult in good health. The source material was peripheral blood, sampled on day 0 of AZD1222 vaccination. This rearrangement joins TRBV5-1 to TRBJ1-4; no clear D gene. The CDR3 loop is CASSLDGRNEKLFF. Written as DNA, the CDR3 is TGCGCCAGCAGCTTGGACGGAAGAAATGAAAAACTGTTTTTT.